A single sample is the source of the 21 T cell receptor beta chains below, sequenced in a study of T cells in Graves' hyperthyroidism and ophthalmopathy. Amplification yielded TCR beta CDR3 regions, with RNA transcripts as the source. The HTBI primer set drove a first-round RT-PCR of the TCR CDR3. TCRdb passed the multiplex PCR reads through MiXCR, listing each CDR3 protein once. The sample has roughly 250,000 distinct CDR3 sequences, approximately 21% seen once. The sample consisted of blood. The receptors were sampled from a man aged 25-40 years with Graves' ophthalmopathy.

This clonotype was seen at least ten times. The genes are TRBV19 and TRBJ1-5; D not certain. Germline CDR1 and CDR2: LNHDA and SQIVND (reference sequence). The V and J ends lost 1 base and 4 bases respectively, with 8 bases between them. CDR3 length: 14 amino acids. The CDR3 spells CASSIVAVNQPQHF. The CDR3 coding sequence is TGTGCCAGTAGTATAGTGGCGGTGAATCAGCCCCAGCATTTT. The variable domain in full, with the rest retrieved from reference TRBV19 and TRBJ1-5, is DGGITQSPKYLFRKEGQNVTLSCEQNLNHDAMYWYRQDPGQGLRLIYYSQIVNDFQKGDIAEGYSVSREKKESFPLTVTSAQKNPTAFYLCASSIVAVNQPQHFGDGTRLSIL.

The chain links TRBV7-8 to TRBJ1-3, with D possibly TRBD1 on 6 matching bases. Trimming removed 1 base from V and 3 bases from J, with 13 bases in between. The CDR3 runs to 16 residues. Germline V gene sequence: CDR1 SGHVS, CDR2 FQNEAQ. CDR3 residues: CASSLGGQAGGNTIYF. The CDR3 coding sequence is TGTGCCAGCAGCTTAGGGGGGCAGGCGGGTGGAAACACCATATATTTT.

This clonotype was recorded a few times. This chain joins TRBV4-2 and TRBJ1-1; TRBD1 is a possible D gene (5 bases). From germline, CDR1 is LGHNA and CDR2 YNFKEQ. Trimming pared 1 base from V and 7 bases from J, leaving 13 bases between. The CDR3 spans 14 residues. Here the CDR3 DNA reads TGTGCCAGCAGCCAAGTTAACAGGATGGGTGAAGCTTTCTTT. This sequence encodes CASSQVNRMGEAFF.

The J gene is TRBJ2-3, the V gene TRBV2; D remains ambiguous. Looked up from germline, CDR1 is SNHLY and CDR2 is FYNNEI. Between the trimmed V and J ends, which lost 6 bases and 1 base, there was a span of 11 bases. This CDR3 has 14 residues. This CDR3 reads CASSASPGTDTQYF. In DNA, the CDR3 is TGTGCCAGCAGCGCCTCACCTGGCACAGATACGCAGTATTTT.

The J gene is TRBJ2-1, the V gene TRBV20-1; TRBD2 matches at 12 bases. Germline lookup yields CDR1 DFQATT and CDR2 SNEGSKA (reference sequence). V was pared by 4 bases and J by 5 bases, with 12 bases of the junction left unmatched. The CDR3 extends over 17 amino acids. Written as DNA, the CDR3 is TGCAGTGCTAACCCGCAGAAACTAGCGGGAGGCCACAATGAGCAGTTCTTC. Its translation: CSANPQKLAGGHNEQFF.

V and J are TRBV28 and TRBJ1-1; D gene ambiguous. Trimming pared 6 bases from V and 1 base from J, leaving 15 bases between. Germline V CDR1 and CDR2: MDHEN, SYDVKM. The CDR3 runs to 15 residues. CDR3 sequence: CASRPPGRENTEAFF. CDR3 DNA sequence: TGTGCCAGCAGACCACCTGGACGGGAGAACACTGAAGCTTTCTTT.

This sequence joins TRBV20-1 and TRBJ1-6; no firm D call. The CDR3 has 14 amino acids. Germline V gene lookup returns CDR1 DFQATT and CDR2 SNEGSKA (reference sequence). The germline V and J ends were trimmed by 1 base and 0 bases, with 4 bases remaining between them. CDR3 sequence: CSARASSYNSPLHF. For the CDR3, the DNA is TGCAGTGCTAGAGCCAGCTCCTATAATTCACCCCTCCACTTT.

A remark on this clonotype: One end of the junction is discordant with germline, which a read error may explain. DNA for the CDR3: TGTGCTAGCAGCGAGGGAACGACCTACGAGCAGTACTTC. Residues: CASSEGTTYEQYF. This chain joins TRBV7-7 and TRBJ2-7, with D possibly TRBD2 on 5 matching bases. The CDR3 length is 13 residues. Germline V CDR1 and CDR2: SSHAT, FNYEAQ (reference sequence).

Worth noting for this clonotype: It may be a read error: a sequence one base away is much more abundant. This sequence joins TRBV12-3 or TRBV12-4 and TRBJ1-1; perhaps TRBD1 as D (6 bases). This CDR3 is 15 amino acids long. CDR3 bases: TGTGTCAGCAGCCGAATACAGGGTTCCTCCACTGAAGCTTTCTTT. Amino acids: CVSSRIQGSSTEAFF.

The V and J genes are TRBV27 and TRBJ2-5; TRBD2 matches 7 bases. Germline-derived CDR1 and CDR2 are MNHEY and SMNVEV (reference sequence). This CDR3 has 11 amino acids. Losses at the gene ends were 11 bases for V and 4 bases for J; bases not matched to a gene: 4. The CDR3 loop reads CAGGGGETQYF. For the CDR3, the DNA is TGTGCCGGGGGGGGGGGAGAGACCCAGTACTTC.

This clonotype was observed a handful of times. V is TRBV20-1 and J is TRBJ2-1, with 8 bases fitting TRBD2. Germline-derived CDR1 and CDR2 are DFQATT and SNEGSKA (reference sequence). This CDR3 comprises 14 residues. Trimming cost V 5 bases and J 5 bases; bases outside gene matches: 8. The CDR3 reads CSAGASGFNNEQFF. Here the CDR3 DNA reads TGCAGTGCTGGGGCTAGCGGGTTTAACAATGAGCAGTTCTTC.

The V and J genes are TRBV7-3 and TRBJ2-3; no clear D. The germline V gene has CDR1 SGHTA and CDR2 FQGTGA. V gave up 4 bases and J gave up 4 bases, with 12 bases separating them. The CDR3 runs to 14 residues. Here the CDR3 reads CASSSRDFSDTQYF. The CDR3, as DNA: TGTGCCAGCAGCTCCCGTGACTTTTCAGATACGCAGTATTTT. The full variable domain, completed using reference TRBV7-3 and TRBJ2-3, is GAGVSQTPSNKVTEKGKYVELRCDPISGHTALYWYRQSLGQGPEFLIYFQGTGAADDSGLPNDRFFAVRPEGSVSTLKIQRTERGDSAVYLCASSSRDFSDTQYFGPGTRLTVL.

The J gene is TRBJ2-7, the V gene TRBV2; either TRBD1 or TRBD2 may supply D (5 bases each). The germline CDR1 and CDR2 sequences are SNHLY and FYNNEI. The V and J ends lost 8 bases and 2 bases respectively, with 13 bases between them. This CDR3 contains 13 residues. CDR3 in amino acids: CASSTGTPYEQYF. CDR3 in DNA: TGTGCCAGCTCCACCGGGACCCCCTACGAGCAGTACTTC.

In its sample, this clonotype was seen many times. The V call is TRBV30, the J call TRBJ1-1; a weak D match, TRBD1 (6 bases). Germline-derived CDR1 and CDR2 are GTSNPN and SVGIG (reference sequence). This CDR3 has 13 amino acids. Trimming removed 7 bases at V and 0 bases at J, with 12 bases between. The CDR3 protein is CASSTGLNTEAFF. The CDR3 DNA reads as TGTGCCTCCTCAACAGGGTTGAACACTGAAGCTTTCTTT. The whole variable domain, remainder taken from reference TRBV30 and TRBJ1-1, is SQTIHQWPATLVQPVGSPLSLECTVEGTSNPNLYWYRQAAGRGLQLLFYSVGIGQISSEVPQNLSASRPQDRQFILSSKKLLLSDSGFYLCASSTGLNTEAFFGQGTRLTVV.

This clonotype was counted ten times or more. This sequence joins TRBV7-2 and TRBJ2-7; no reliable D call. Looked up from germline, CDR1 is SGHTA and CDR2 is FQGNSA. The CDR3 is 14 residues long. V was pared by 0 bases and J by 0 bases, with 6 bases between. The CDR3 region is CASSLAQLSYEQYF. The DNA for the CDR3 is TGTGCCAGCAGCTTAGCACAGCTCTCCTACGAGCAGTACTTC.

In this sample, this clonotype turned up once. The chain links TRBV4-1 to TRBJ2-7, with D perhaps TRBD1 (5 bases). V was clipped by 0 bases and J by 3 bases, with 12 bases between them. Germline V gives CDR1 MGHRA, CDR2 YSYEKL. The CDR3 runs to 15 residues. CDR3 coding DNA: TGCGCCAGCAGCCAAGATCCAGGGCTGGGCTACGAGCAGTACTTC. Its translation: CASSQDPGLGYEQYF.

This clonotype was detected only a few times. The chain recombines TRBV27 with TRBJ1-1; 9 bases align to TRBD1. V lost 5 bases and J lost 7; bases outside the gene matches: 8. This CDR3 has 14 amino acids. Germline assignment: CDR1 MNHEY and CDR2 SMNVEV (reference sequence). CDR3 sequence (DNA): TGTGCCAGCAGTACACACAGGGGGCGCCTTGAAGCTTTCTTT. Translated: CASSTHRGRLEAFF.

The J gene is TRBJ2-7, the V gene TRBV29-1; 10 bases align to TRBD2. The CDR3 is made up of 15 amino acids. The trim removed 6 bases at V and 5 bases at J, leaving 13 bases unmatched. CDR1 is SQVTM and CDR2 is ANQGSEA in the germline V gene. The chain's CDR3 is CSVELELAGKDEQYF. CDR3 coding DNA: TGCAGCGTCGAGTTGGAACTAGCGGGAAAGGACGAGCAGTACTTC.

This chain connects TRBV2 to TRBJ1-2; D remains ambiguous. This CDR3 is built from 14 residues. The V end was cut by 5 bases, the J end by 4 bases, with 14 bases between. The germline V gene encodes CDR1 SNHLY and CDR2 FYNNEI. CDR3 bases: TGTGCCAGCAGTCCGACCGCCAGTCGCTATGGCTACACCTTC. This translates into CASSPTASRYGYTF.

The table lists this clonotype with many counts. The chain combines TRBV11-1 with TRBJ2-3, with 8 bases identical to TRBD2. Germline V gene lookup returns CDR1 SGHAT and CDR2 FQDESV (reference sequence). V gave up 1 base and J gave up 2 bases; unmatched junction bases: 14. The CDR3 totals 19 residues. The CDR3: CASSLVSGETTLSTDTQYF. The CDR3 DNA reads TGTGCCAGCAGCTTAGTTAGCGGGGAAACGACCCTCTCCACAGATACGCAGTATTTT. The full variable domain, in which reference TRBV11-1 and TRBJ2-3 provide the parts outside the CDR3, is EAEVAQSPRYKITEKSQAVAFWCDPISGHATLYWYRQILGQGPELLVQFQDESVVDDSQLPKDRFSAERLKGVDSTLKIQPAELGDSAMYLCASSLVSGETTLSTDTQYFGPGTRLTVL.

CDR3 nucleotide sequence: TGTGCCTGGAGTGTATCCGGGAATGACTATAATTCACCCCTCCACTTT. Translated: CAWSVSGNDYNSPLHF. V gene TRBV30 combines with J gene TRBJ1-6; D is unresolved. From germline, CDR1 is GTSNPN and CDR2 SVGIG (reference sequence). The V gene lost 0 bases and the J gene lost 3 bases, with 12 bases spanning the gap. CDR3 length equals 16 residues.